The 4 T cell receptor beta chains in this list originate from one sample, sequenced in a study of T cells after yellow fever vaccination. TCRdb analysed the 5' RACE reads with MiXCR anew, one entry per CDR3 protein. Of some 420,000 distinct CDR3 sequences detected, approximately 19% appear once; the ten largest clones hold roughly a sixth. Sequenced here: PBMCs, sampled before the yellow fever booster vaccination. The receptors shown here come from a man aged 18 to 30 who received the YFV17D yellow fever vaccine.

V gene TRBV6-5 combines with J gene TRBJ1-1; TRBD1 matches 9 bases. The trim removed 6 bases at V and 4 bases at J, leaving 6 bases unmatched. In germline, CDR1 is MNHEY, CDR2 SVGAGI. This CDR3 region has 14 residues. CDR3 in amino acids: CASRIQGAGTEAFF. The CDR3 nucleotides are TGTGCCAGCAGGATACAGGGGGCCGGCACTGAAGCTTTCTTT.

The rearrangement uses TRBV5-6 and TRBJ1-6; D is ambiguous. CDR1 is SGHDT, CDR2 YYEEEE, per germline. V lost 2 bases, J lost 7 bases, and 10 bases lay in between. The CDR3 contains 14 residues. CDR3 protein: CASSLRSANSPLHF. CDR3 nucleotide sequence: TGTGCCAGCAGCTTAAGATCGGCCAATTCACCCCTCCACTTT.

This rearrangement joins TRBV5-5 to TRBJ2-7; 8 bases line up with TRBD1. V shed 8 bases, J shed 2 bases, and the junction held 18 bases outside the gene matches. Germline CDR1 reads SGHKS; CDR2 reads YYEKEE (reference sequence). The CDR3 runs 17 residues. The CDR3 reads CASRQHPDRAVPYEQYV. For the CDR3, the DNA is TGTGCCAGTAGACAACACCCGGACAGGGCGGTACCCTACGAGCAGTACGTC.

CDR3 residues: CASSHEATDSYEQYF. The CDR3 DNA follows: TGCGCCAGCAGCCACGAGGCAACCGATTCCTACGAGCAGTACTTC. V and J are TRBV4-3 and TRBJ2-7; D unclear. Trimming cost V 3 bases and J 1 base, with 13 bases left between them. Per the germline V gene, CDR1 is LGHNA and CDR2 is YSLEER. The CDR3 loop spans 15 amino acids.